This passage covers 30 T cell receptor beta chains from one sample sequenced in a study of T cells in women clearing cervical HPV infection. Produced via immunoSEQ multiplex PCR; TCRdb's table is partial and in-frame only. The sample's table shows some 39,000 clones. The sequenced sample consisted of blood buffy coat. The receptors were gathered from a woman aged 18 to 69 with a cervical HPV16 infection that either progressed to CIN3+ or cleared (not recorded which).

As regards this clone: With the read ending 3 residues before the CDR3 end, the germline J gene is used to fill in that end. The V call is TRBV5-1, the J call TRBJ2-7, with 7 bases that match TRBD1. From germline, CDR1 is SGHRS and CDR2 YFSETQ. V was pared by 4 bases and J by 3 bases, with 4 bases of the junction left unmatched. This CDR3 contains 13 residues. CDR3 sequence reads: CASSAGQDYEQYF. CDR3 DNA, as far as it was read: TGCGCCAGCAGCGCTGGACAGGACTACGAG.

A note on this clone: The sequence runs out 3 residues before the end of the CDR3; the remainder is reconstructed from the germline J gene. The chain recombines TRBV20-1 with TRBJ1-1; D might be TRBD1 (5 bases). The CDR3 is made up of 13 amino acids. Germline CDR1 and CDR2: DFQATT and SNEGSKA (reference sequence). Trimming removed 3 bases from V and 2 bases from J, with 10 bases in between. CDR3 DNA (partial): TGCAGTGCTAGTGGGCAGGGTAACACTGAA. It specifies CSASGQGNTE. The CDR3 as a whole reads CSASGQGNTEAFF.

CDR3 in amino acids: CASSPTSGRTNEQFF. Incomplete CDR3 DNA: TGTGCCAGCAGTCCGACTAGCGGGAGGACCAATGAG. The chain is built from TRBV7-8 and TRBJ2-1, with TRBD2 identical over 13 bases. The observed sequence ends 3 residues before the CDR3 terminus, with the missing tail filled in from the germline J gene. CDR3 length: 15 amino acids. The germline CDR1 and CDR2 sequences are SGHVS and FQNEAQ. The junction had 5 bases not matched to a gene; V was cut back by 6 bases and J by 6 bases.

On this clone: The read falls 3 residues short of the CDR3 end, and the missing part is taken from the germline J gene. This chain links TRBV12-3 or TRBV12-4 with TRBJ2-7; D might be TRBD2 (5 bases). Trimming stripped 7 bases from V and 5 bases from J, with 15 bases between. The CDR3 length is 13 residues. The covered CDR3 bases are TGTGCCAGCAAACCCGGACTCCCCGACGAG. It yields the protein CASKPGLPDE. The full CDR3 protein is CASKPGLPDEQYF.

Concerning this clone itself: The sequence runs out 3 residues before the end of the CDR3; the remainder is reconstructed from the germline J gene. The rearrangement uses TRBV19 and TRBJ2-7; TRBD2 matches 10 bases. Germline-derived CDR1 and CDR2 are LNHDA and SQIVND (reference sequence). J lost 4 bases, V lost 2 bases, and 8 bases had no gene match. This CDR3 region has 16 residues. CDR3 sequence reads: CASSIKVTSGTYEQYF. The part of the CDR3 DNA that was read is TGTGCCAGTAGTATAAAGGTAACTAGCGGGACGTACGAG.

Comments on this clone: The read falls 3 residues short of the CDR3 end, and the missing part is taken from the germline J gene. The chain uses TRBV30 and TRBJ1-1; D ambiguous. The CDR3 contains 12 residues. Germline V gene lookup returns CDR1 GTSNPN and CDR2 SVGIG (reference sequence). V dropped 1 base and J dropped 1 base, with 4 bases sitting between them. CDR3 DNA (partial): TGTGCCTGGAGTGCCTCGAACACTGAA. It is translated as CAWSASNTE. Given in full, the CDR3 is CAWSASNTEAFF.

Details on this clone: The read gets to within 3 residues of the CDR3 end, and the germline J gene fills in the rest. The chain links TRBV12-3 or TRBV12-4 to TRBJ2-5; a possible D gene is TRBD2 (6 bases). CDR3 size: 13 residues. V gave up 5 bases and J gave up 3 bases, with 10 bases separating them. The CDR3 DNA, read in part, is TGTGCCAGCAGTCTTGGGACTGAAGAGACC. Translating it yields CASSLGTEET. The CDR3 in its entirety is CASSLGTEETQYF.

Notes on this clone: Sequencing ends 3 residues short of the CDR3 end; the germline J gene provides the rest. The chain employs TRBV20-1 and TRBJ2-3; TRBD2 agrees at 9 bases. The CDR3 sequence is 15 residues long. CDR1 is DFQATT and CDR2 is SNEGSKA in the germline V gene (reference sequence). The CDR3 region is CSARDPREGGETQYF. The CDR3 DNA, read in part, is TGCAGTGCTAGAGATCCGCGGGAGGGAGGAGAGACG.

Concerning this clone itself: The read ends 3 residues before the CDR3 terminus; that terminus is restored from the germline J gene. This chain joins TRBV19 and TRBJ2-7, with 10 bases lining up with TRBD2. The germline CDR1 and CDR2 sequences are LNHDA and SQIVND (reference sequence). The J segment lost 5 bases and the V segment lost 3 bases, leaving 7 bases of the junction unmatched. This CDR3 is 15 amino acids long. CDR3 DNA, as far as it was read: TGTGCCAGTAGTATCGGGCTAGCGGGAGAAGACGAG. This translates into CASSIGLAGEDE. The complete CDR3 reads CASSIGLAGEDEQYF.

With respect to this clone: The read ends 3 residues shy of where the CDR3 ends; the end is completed using the germline J gene. The rearrangement joins TRBV20-1 to TRBJ2-7; 8 nucleotides line up with TRBD2. Trimming took 5 bases from V and 2 from J; bases not matched to a gene: 5. The CDR3 has 13 residues. CDR1 and CDR2 from the germline V gene are DFQATT and SNEGSKA (reference sequence). The covered CDR3 bases are TGCAGTGCTCCCAAAGCGGGGGCCTACGAG. Translating gives CSAPKAGAYE. The CDR3 in full is CSAPKAGAYEQYF.

With respect to this clone: The CDR3 end lies 3 residues beyond the end of the read and is filled in from the germline J gene. The chain recombines TRBV5-1 with TRBJ1-2, with 10 bases fitting TRBD1. With 0 bases clipped from V and 4 bases from J, the junction kept 9 bases outside the gene matches. CDR1 SGHRS and CDR2 YFSETQ come from the germline V gene. The CDR3 is made up of 17 amino acids. CDR3 residues: CASSLGPGQGKLYGYTF. CDR3 DNA, as far as it was read: TGCGCCAGCAGCTTGGGGCCGGGACAGGGGAAACTCTATGGC.

Regarding this clone: At one boundary the junction diverges from the germline segment, which might be a read error. The CDR3 end lies 3 residues beyond the end of the read and is filled in from the germline J gene. At the DNA level, this CDR3 is encoded by other sequences in the same sample as well. V and J are TRBV7-9 and TRBJ1-3, with D hard to call. CDR3 size: 12 residues. Germline values: CDR1 SEHNR, CDR2 FQNEAQ (reference sequence). The sequenced CDR3 bases are TGTGCCAGCAGCTTGAGTTTAAACACA. Protein product: CASSLSLNT. The whole CDR3 protein is CASSLSLNTIYF.

Details on this clone: The read stops 3 residues short of the end of the CDR3; the missing end is completed from the germline J gene. The V gene is TRBV7-2, the J gene TRBJ2-3, with 9 nucleotides matching TRBD1. Per germline, CDR1 SGHTA and CDR2 FQGNSA. The ends lost 5 bases at V and 4 bases at J; junction bases unmatched: 7. This CDR3 has 15 residues. CDR3 sequence: CASSAWDREADTQYF. The covered CDR3 bases are TGTGCCAGCAGCGCATGGGACAGGGAAGCAGATACG.

Concerning this clone itself: The read is 3 residues too short to cover the CDR3 end, so that end is filled in from the germline J gene. The gene calls are TRBV7-9 and TRBJ2-3, with a tentative D call TRBD1 (6 bases). Germline V gene lookup returns CDR1 SEHNR and CDR2 FQNEAQ (reference sequence). This CDR3 spans 15 amino acids. V lost 3 bases and J lost 1, with 11 bases in between. This CDR3 reads CASSFTPGGTDTQYF. CDR3 DNA, as far as it was read: TGTGCCAGCAGCTTTACCCCAGGGGGCACAGATACG.

As concerns this clone: The read falls 3 residues short of the CDR3 end, and the missing part is taken from the germline J gene. The V gene is TRBV2, the J gene TRBJ2-5, with TRBD2 identical over 12 bases. CDR3 length equals 15 residues. Trimming took 3 bases from V and 5 from J; bases not matched to a gene: 4. The germline V gene has CDR1 SNHLY and CDR2 FYNNEI. The CDR3 protein is CASSELAGGRETQYF. CDR3 DNA (partial): TGTGCCAGCAGTGAGCTAGCGGGAGGGAGGGAGACC. Full variable domain (outside the CDR3, taken from reference TRBV2 and TRBJ2-5): EPEVTQTPSHQVTQMGQEVILRCVPISNHLYFYWYRQILGQKVEFLVSFYNNEISEKSEIFDDQFSVERPDGSNFTLKIRSTKLEDSAMYFCASSELAGGRETQYFGPGTRLLVL.

About this clone: The read finishes 3 residues shy of the CDR3 end, and the germline J gene is used to complete it. This sequence joins TRBV6-2 or TRBV6-3 and TRBJ2-7; no firm D call. The CDR3 length is 12 residues. Trimming removed 5 bases at V and 2 bases at J, with 7 bases between. Germline V gives CDR1 MNHEY, CDR2 SVGEGT. CDR3 amino acids: CASSPRAYEQYF. The sequenced CDR3 bases are TGTGCCAGCAGTCCAAGGGCCTACGAG.

A word on this clone: The CDR3 end falls 3 residues outside the read, so it is completed with the germline J gene. V and J are TRBV5-1 and TRBJ2-1, with a weak D call TRBD1 (6 bases). The CDR3 totals 15 residues. Trimming took off 4 bases at V and 1 base at J, with 12 bases between the two ends. Looked up from germline, CDR1 is SGHRS and CDR2 is YFSETQ. Incomplete CDR3 DNA: TGCGCCAGCAGCCCCGGGACACGATCCTACAATGAG. It specifies CASSPGTRSYNE. The whole CDR3 reads CASSPGTRSYNEQFF.

With regard to this clone: The sequenced fragment ends 3 residues before the CDR3 boundary, so the rest is inferred from the germline J gene. V gene TRBV7-2 combines with J gene TRBJ2-5, with 10 bases aligning to TRBD2. The CDR3 has 15 residues. Looked up from germline, CDR1 is SGHTA and CDR2 is FQGNSA. The ends lost 3 bases at V and 2 bases at J; junction bases unmatched: 3. The sequenced CDR3 bases are TGTGCCAGCAGCTTCACTAGCGGGACACAAGAGACC. Translated, it gives CASSFTSGTQET. The CDR3 reads in full as CASSFTSGTQETQYF.

CDR3 protein: CASTEAAGNPRNEPQHF. The sequenced part of the CDR3 DNA is TGTGCCAGCACCGAAGCCGCGGGCAACCCTCGAAATGAGCCC. V gene TRBV2 combines with J gene TRBJ1-5; D ambiguous. The observed sequence ends 3 residues before the CDR3 terminus, with the missing tail filled in from the germline J gene. Trimming left V 7 bases short and J 8 bases short, with 27 bases between. From germline, CDR1 is SNHLY and CDR2 FYNNEI. The CDR3 length is 17 residues.

As concerns this clone: The CDR3 extends 3 residues past the end of the read, so its final part is completed from the germline J gene. The rearrangement uses TRBV30 and TRBJ1-4, with a possible D match to TRBD1 (5 bases). The CDR3 has 12 amino acids. Germline lookup yields CDR1 GTSNPN and CDR2 SVGIG (reference sequence). The DNA read from the CDR3 is TGTGCCAGCTCCGGGGGGAATTCACCA. Residues: CASSGGNSP. In full, the CDR3 is CASSGGNSPLFF.

Comment on this clone: The read finishes 3 residues shy of the CDR3 end, and the germline J gene is used to complete it. The V gene is TRBV7-2, the J gene TRBJ2-4; tentatively, D is TRBD1 (6 bases). Germline V gene sequence: CDR1 SGHTA, CDR2 FQGNSA. The CDR3 has 14 residues. CDR3 bases read: TGTGCCAGCAGCCCTTCTGCAGGGGCCTATGGT. Translated, it gives CASSPSAGAYG. The entire CDR3 protein is CASSPSAGAYGQYF.

Notes on this clone: The sequenced fragment ends 3 residues before the CDR3 boundary, so the rest is inferred from the germline J gene. The chain uses TRBV20-1 and TRBJ2-2, with a possible D match to TRBD2 (6 bases). The V end was cut by 1 base, the J end by 5 bases, with 11 bases between. CDR1 is DFQATT, CDR2 SNEGSKA, per germline (reference sequence). This CDR3 spans 14 amino acids. The sequenced CDR3 bases are TGCAGTGCTAGAGCTTGGGGGGAGACCGGGGAG. Its translation is CSARAWGETGE. The full CDR3 reads CSARAWGETGELFF.

A word on this clone: The CDR3 extends 3 residues past the end of the read, so its final part is completed from the germline J gene. The chain uses TRBV28 and TRBJ2-4; weak D call: TRBD2 (5 bases). Trimming took off 4 bases at V and 2 bases at J, with 15 bases between the two ends. In germline, CDR1 is MDHEN, CDR2 SYDVKM. The CDR3 length is 16 residues. CDR3 residues: CASSSVRSSSKNIQYF. The sequenced CDR3 bases are TGTGCCAGCAGTTCCGTAAGGTCTAGCTCCAAAAACATT.

As for this clone: The sequence runs out 3 residues before the end of the CDR3; the remainder is reconstructed from the germline J gene. The V and J genes are TRBV7-8 and TRBJ2-7; D ambiguous. Germline CDR1 SGHVS, CDR2 FQNEAQ. The CDR3 is made up of 12 amino acids. Trimming took off 5 bases at V and 6 bases at J, with 11 bases between the two ends. CDR3 residues: CASSRHLGEQYF. The covered CDR3 bases are TGTGCCAGCAGCCGACATCTCGGCGAG.

Concerning this clone: The read comes to an end 3 residues before the CDR3 does, leaving the germline J gene to fill in the end. This chain links TRBV4-1 with TRBJ2-3, with a weak D call TRBD2 (6 bases). The V end was cut by 1 base, the J end by 5 bases, with 13 bases between. Germline V gives CDR1 MGHRA, CDR2 YSYEKL. The CDR3 is 15 residues long. This CDR3 reads CASSQGRGSGDTQYF. The covered CDR3 bases are TGCGCCAGCAGCCAAGGGAGAGGTAGCGGAGATACG.

Concerning this clone itself: The CDR3 end falls 3 residues outside the read, so it is completed with the germline J gene. This sequence joins TRBV30 and TRBJ1-2, with 7 bases aligning to TRBD1. Trimming took 5 bases from V and 6 from J; bases not matched to a gene: 6. The CDR3 has 12 amino acids. CDR1 GTSNPN and CDR2 SVGIG come from the germline V gene (reference sequence). The CDR3 sequence is CAWSRDSHGYTF. CDR3 DNA (partial): TGTGCCTGGTCCCGGGACAGCCATGGC.

As concerns this clone: The CDR3 goes on 3 residues after the read ends, and that part is filled in from the germline J gene. The rearrangement uses TRBV30 and TRBJ2-2; tentatively, D is TRBD1 (6 bases). The CDR3 contains 11 residues. The germline V gene has CDR1 GTSNPN and CDR2 SVGIG (reference sequence). CDR3 protein: CAGGPGEKLFF. The CDR3 bases that were read are TGTGCCGGGGGCCCGGGCGAAAAG.

On this clone itself: The read ends 3 residues before the CDR3 terminus; that terminus is restored from the germline J gene. This sequence joins TRBV5-1 and TRBJ2-5, with 7 bases identical to TRBD1. This CDR3 spans 15 amino acids. Germline values: CDR1 SGHRS, CDR2 YFSETQ. With V trimmed by 4 bases and J by 3 bases, 9 bases remained unmatched. Partial CDR3 DNA: TGCGCCAGCAGCCCTAAGACAGGGACAGAAGAGACC. Protein: CASSPKTGTEET. The CDR3 in full is CASSPKTGTEETQYF.

On this clone: The sequence runs out 3 residues before the end of the CDR3; the remainder is reconstructed from the germline J gene. This sequence joins TRBV20-1 and TRBJ2-1, with 9 bases fitting TRBD2. Germline lookup yields CDR1 DFQATT and CDR2 SNEGSKA (reference sequence). The length of the CDR3 is 14 residues. Losses at the gene ends were 3 bases for V and 9 bases for J; bases not matched to a gene: 9. The chain's CDR3 is CSARREGRFGEQFF. The sequenced part of the CDR3 DNA is TGCAGTGCTAGGCGGGAGGGCCGTTTTGGTGAG.

Concerning this clone: The read terminates 3 residues before the CDR3 end, so the remaining end is supplied by the germline J gene. The V and J genes are TRBV29-1 and TRBJ2-2; TRBD2 aligns across 7 bases. The germline V gene has CDR1 SQVTM and CDR2 ANQGSEA. This CDR3 region has 15 residues. V was pared by 0 bases and J by 6 bases, with 7 bases of the junction left unmatched. The sequenced CDR3 bases are TGCAGCGTTGAAGATATAGCGGGTCTCTCCGGGGAG. Its protein product is CSVEDIAGLSGE. From start to end, the CDR3 is CSVEDIAGLSGELFF.